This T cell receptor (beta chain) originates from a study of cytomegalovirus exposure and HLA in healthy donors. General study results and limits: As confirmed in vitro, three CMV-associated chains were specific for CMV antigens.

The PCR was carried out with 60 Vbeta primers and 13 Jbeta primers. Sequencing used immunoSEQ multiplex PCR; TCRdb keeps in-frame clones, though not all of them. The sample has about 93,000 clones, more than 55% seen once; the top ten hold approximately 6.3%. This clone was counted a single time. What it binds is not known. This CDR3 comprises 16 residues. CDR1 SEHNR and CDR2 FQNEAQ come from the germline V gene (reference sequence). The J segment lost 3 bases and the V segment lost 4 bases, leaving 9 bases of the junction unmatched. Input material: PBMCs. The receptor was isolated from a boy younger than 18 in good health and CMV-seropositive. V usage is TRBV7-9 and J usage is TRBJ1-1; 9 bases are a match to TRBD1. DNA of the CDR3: TGTGCCAGCAGCTCGTTCCGGGACAGGGATTACACTGAAGCTTTCTTT. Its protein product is CASSSFRDRDYTEAFF.